The 10 T cell receptor beta chains below were found in one sample sequenced in a study of shared clonotypes between healthy human individuals. Sequenced by immunoSEQ multiplex PCR; TCRdb stores in-frame clones only, minus some. Of around 580,000 clones listed, roughly 98% were seen once; the top ten hold more than 0.3%. Naive CD8 cells lacked CD45RO and underwent positive selection for CCR7, leaving out terminally differentiated effector memory CD45RA+ cells. The sample taken for sequencing was naive CD8+ T cells sorted from blood. These TCRs come from a man between 25 and 39 years old in good health.

With regard to this clone: A junction boundary mismatches the germline segment, possibly from a read error. The chain employs TRBV6-1 and TRBJ1-2, with TRBD1 as a possible D gene (6 bases). Per germline, CDR1 MNHNS and CDR2 SASEGT. The CDR3 contains 14 residues. The CDR3: CASSEVGGPSGCPF. CDR3 nucleotides: TGTGCCAGCAGTGAAGTAGGGGGACCTAGCGGTTGTCCCTTC.

In this sample, this clone turned up once. This chain joins TRBV7-9 and TRBJ2-1, with D unclear. Germline V CDR1 and CDR2: SEHNR, FQNEAQ (reference sequence). The CDR3 contains 15 residues. Trimming took 3 bases from V and 3 from J, leaving 12 bases between them. The CDR3 is CASSLIASNYNEQFF. The CDR3 DNA reads TGTGCCAGCAGCTTGATCGCTAGTAACTACAATGAGCAGTTCTTC.

The chain uses TRBV28 and TRBJ2-1, with a weak D call TRBD2 (5 bases). CDR1 is MDHEN and CDR2 is SYDVKM in the germline V gene. The CDR3 loop spans 14 amino acids. V was trimmed by 5 bases and J by 1 base, leaving 9 bases between them. As DNA, the CDR3 is TGTGCCAGCAGTCCGGGGATATCCTACAATGAGCAGTTCTTC. Residues: CASSPGISYNEQFF.

The genes are TRBV9 and TRBJ2-1; TRBD2 aligns across 8 bases. J was trimmed by 6 bases and V by 4 bases; bases with no gene match: 9. The CDR3 spans 15 residues. Per germline, CDR1 SGDLS and CDR2 YYNGEE. CDR3 protein: CASSPGERERNEQFF. Here the CDR3 DNA reads TGTGCCAGCAGCCCTGGGGAGCGGGAGCGCAATGAGCAGTTCTTC.

This clone occurred a few times. This chain links TRBV5-1 with TRBJ2-1, with D possibly called TRBD1 or TRBD2 (5 bases each). The CDR3 extends over 17 amino acids. The germline gives CDR1 SGHRS, CDR2 YFSETQ. V was cut by 0 bases and J by 8 bases, with 21 bases left in between. The CDR3 nucleotides read TGCGCCAGCAGCTTGGAAGGGTTGGCCGCAATGGGGGATGAGCAGTTCTTC. Translated, it gives CASSLEGLAAMGDEQFF.

This chain uses TRBV4-1 with TRBJ2-3; 7 bases fit TRBD2. There are 15 residues in the CDR3. The V gene's germline CDR1 is MGHRA and CDR2 YSYEKL. Trimming cost V 6 bases and J 5 bases; bases outside gene matches: 11. The CDR3 coding sequence is TGCGCCAGCAGTCTCGCGGGAGCTGTAAAAGATACGCAGTATTTT. Translated, it gives CASSLAGAVKDTQYF.

The genes are TRBV5-1 and TRBJ2-1, with D possibly TRBD1 on 5 matching bases. Per germline, CDR1 SGHRS and CDR2 YFSETQ. This CDR3 spans 15 amino acids. The V end was cut by 3 bases, the J end by 4 bases, with 14 bases between. The CDR3 reads CASSSPAQGYNEQFF. As DNA, the CDR3 is TGCGCCAGCAGCTCCCCCGCTCAGGGATACAATGAGCAGTTCTTC.

The chain recombines TRBV6-1 with TRBJ2-7; D call uncertain. The V gene lost 1 base and the J gene lost 7 bases, with 11 bases spanning the gap. The CDR3 is 13 residues long. The germline V gene encodes CDR1 MNHNS and CDR2 SASEGT. The DNA of the CDR3 is TGTGCCAGCAGTGAAGTCGGTGGAACGGAGCAGTACTTC. Translation gives CASSEVGGTEQYF.

This clone was found once. The chain recombines TRBV25-1 with TRBJ2-3, with 9 bases fitting TRBD1. Germline CDR1 MGHDK, CDR2 SYGVNS. The CDR3 consists of 17 residues. V trimming: 2 bases; J trimming: 5 bases; junction bases outside the gene matches: 11. The CDR3 here is CASSERDRAMGVDTQYF. The CDR3 DNA reads as TGTGCCAGCAGTGAACGGGACAGGGCCATGGGTGTAGATACGCAGTATTTT.

DNA for the CDR3: TGTGCCAGCAGCCAATCGGCGCTAGCGGGAATGTACGAGCAGTACTTC. This gives the protein CASSQSALAGMYEQYF. This chain uses TRBV16 with TRBJ2-7; 9 bases are a match to TRBD2. The CDR3 totals 16 residues. J was trimmed by 4 bases and V by 0 bases; bases with no gene match: 7. CDR1 and CDR2 from the germline V gene are KGHSY and FQNENV. The full variable domain, its missing parts supplied by reference TRBV16 and TRBJ2-7, is GEEVAQTPKHLVRGEGQKAKLYCAPIKGHSYVFWYQQVLKNEFKFLISFQNENVFDETGMPKERFSAKCLPNSPCSLEIQATKLEDSAVYFCASSQSALAGMYEQYFGPGTRLTVT.